The 5 T cell receptor beta chains listed next were all sequenced from one sample in a study of CD4 T cells in relation to SARS-CoV-2 and coronaviruses. Before the COVID-19 pandemic, during about 2011-2019, CD4+ T cells were taken from unexposed donors. CD4+ T cells were isolated from the cells after more than nine days of culture. Their target antigens are unknown. Generated by immunoSEQ multiplex PCR, the TCRdb table keeps only in-frame clones and is missing some. The sample contains 20,000 to 25,000 clones, around 78% of which appear only once. Sequencing was done on a sample of CD4+ T cells from PBMCs, cultured in vitro. All receptors come from a human donor in good health.

The chain is built from TRBV5-1 and TRBJ1-3; perhaps TRBD1 as D (6 bases). Trimming removed 0 bases at V and 6 bases at J, with 10 bases between. Germline V gene lookup returns CDR1 SGHRS and CDR2 YFSETQ. This CDR3 region has 14 residues. In DNA, the CDR3 is TGCGCCAGCAGCTTGGAAGGGGGGCAAAACACCATATATTTT. Protein: CASSLEGGQNTIYF.

Concerning this clone itself: A junction boundary mismatches the germline segment, possibly from a read error. The chain is built from TRBV7-7 and TRBJ2-3; D call uncertain. The CDR3 sequence is 13 residues long. The germline gives CDR1 SSHAT, CDR2 FNYEAQ (reference sequence). CDR3 DNA sequence: TGTGCTAGCAGCTTAGATAGGAGAGATACGCAGTATTTT. This encodes CASSLDRRDTQYF.

V and J are TRBV6-1 and TRBJ2-6, with D possibly TRBD1 on 5 matching bases. V was shortened by 2 bases and J by 0 bases, with 5 bases between the two germline ends. This CDR3 is built from 15 residues. Looked up from germline, CDR1 is MNHNS and CDR2 is SASEGT. Written as DNA, the CDR3 is TGTGCCAGCAGTGAACAGGGCTCTGGGGCCAACGTCCTGACTTTC. Its protein is CASSEQGSGANVLTF.

V usage is TRBV4-2 and J usage is TRBJ2-3; D may be TRBD2 (6 bases). This CDR3 has 15 residues. The V gene's germline CDR1 is LGHNA and CDR2 YNFKEQ. The V end was cut by 0 bases, the J end by 0 bases, with 7 bases between. The DNA for the CDR3 is TGTGCCAGCAGCCAAGATGGGACTAGCACAGATACGCAGTATTTT. Its translation: CASSQDGTSTDTQYF.

This CDR3 is CASSVRDRALYEQYF. The CDR3 DNA follows: TGTGCCAGCTCAGTACGGGACAGGGCCCTTTACGAGCAGTACTTC. The V call is TRBV18, the J call TRBJ2-7; 9 bases align to TRBD1. The CDR3 is made up of 15 amino acids. J was trimmed by 4 bases and V by 5 bases; bases with no gene match: 9. CDR1 and CDR2 (germline): KGHSH, LQKENI.